This T cell receptor (beta chain) appears in the sequencing data of a study of T cell clonality in common variable immunodeficiency. Between the trimmed V and J ends, which lost 4 bases and 7 bases, there was a span of 24 bases. Germline loops: CDR1 MNHEY, CDR2 SVGEGT. CDR3 length: 17 residues. Sequencing input was equivalent genomic DNA from CVID and controls. Profiling relied on immunoSEQ multiplex PCR, and the TCRdb table lists in-frame clones only, not all of them. Listed for the sample are tens of thousands of clones, none seen a single time. This clone came up many times. Antigen: not known. The read terminates 3 residues ahead of where the CDR3 ends, so the germline J gene completes it. Overall study findings and caveats: CVID subjects had higher TCRbeta clonality than healthy controls, most marked in about a third. Fewer deletions and N-nucleotide insertions were reportedly seen in common variable immunodeficiency TCR beta sequences.

Patients and controls were mostly of Caucasian heritage. Sequencing used peripheral blood mononuclear cells. The origin of this receptor is a person between 18 and 75 years old in good health. The V gene is TRBV6-2 or TRBV6-3, the J gene TRBJ2-3; possible D gene TRBD1, 6 bases. CDR3 bases read: TGTGCCAGCAGTTCACCGACAGGCAGCCTTAGCCGTTATACG. Translation: CASSSPTGSLSRYT. The CDR3 in its entirety is CASSSPTGSLSRYTQYF.